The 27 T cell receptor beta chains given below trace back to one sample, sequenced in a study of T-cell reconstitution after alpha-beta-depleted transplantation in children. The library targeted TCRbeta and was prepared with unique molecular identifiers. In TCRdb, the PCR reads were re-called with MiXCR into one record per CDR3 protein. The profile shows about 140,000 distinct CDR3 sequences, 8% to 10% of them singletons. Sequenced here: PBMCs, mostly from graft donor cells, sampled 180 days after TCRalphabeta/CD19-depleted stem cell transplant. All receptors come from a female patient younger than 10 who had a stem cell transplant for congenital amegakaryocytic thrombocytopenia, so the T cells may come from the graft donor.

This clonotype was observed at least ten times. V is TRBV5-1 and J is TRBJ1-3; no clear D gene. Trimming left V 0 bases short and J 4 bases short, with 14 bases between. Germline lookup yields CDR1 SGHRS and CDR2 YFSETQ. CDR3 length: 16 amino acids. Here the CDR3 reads CASSLVTAGEGNTIYF. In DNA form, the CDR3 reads TGCGCCAGCAGCTTGGTCACGGCCGGGGAGGGAAACACCATATATTTT.

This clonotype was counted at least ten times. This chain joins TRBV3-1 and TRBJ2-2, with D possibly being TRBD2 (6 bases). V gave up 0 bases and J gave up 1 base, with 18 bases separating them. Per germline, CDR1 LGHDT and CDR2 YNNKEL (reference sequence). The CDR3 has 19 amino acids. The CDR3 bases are TGTGCCAGCAGCCAAGACGGGACTGCCGATCACCGGAACACCGGGGAGCTGTTTTTT. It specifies CASSQDGTADHRNTGELFF.

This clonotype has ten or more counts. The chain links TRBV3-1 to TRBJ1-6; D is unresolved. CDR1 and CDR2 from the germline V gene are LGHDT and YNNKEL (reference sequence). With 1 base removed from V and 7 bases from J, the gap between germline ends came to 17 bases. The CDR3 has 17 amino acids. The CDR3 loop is CASSQGPGYLTNSPLHF. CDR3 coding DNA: TGTGCCAGCAGCCAAGGGCCAGGATACTTAACCAATTCACCCCTCCACTTT.

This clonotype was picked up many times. The DNA of the CDR3 is TGTGCCAGCAGCTTAGTGGGGGGCCCCACAGATACGCAGTATTTT. It codes for CASSLVGGPTDTQYF. V is TRBV7-8 and J is TRBJ2-3; D is perhaps TRBD1 or TRBD2 (6 bases each). The germline CDR1 and CDR2 sequences are SGHVS and FQNEAQ. The CDR3 totals 15 residues. Trimming pared 1 base from V and 2 bases from J, leaving 10 bases between. Looking up the rest from reference TRBV7-8 and TRBJ2-3 gives the full variable domain: GAGVSQSPRYKVAKRGQDVALRCDPISGHVSLFWYQQALGQGPEFLTYFQNEAQLDKSGLPSDRFFAERPEGSVSTLKIQRTQQEDSAVYLCASSLVGGPTDTQYFGPGTRLTVL.

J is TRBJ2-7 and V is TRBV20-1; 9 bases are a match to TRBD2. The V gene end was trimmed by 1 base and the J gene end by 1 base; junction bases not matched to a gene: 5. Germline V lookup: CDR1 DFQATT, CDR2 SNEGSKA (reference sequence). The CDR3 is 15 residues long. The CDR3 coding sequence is TGCAGTGCTAGAGCTCTAGCGGGAAATTCCTACGAGCAGTACTTC. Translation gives CSARALAGNSYEQYF.

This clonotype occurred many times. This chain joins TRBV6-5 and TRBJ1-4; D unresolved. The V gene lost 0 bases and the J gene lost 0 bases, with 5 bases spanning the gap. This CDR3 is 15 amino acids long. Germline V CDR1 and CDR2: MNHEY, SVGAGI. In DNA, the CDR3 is TGTGCCAGCAGTTACTCTCGAGCAACTAATGAAAAACTGTTTTTT. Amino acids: CASSYSRATNEKLFF.

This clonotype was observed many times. CDR3 loop: CASSLMPSYEQYF. CDR3 DNA: TGCGCCAGCAGCTTGATGCCTAGCTACGAGCAGTACTTC. The rearrangement uses TRBV5-1 and TRBJ2-7; D unresolved. Trimming removed 1 base from V and 3 bases from J, with 8 bases in between. The CDR3 spans 13 residues. From germline, CDR1 is SGHRS and CDR2 YFSETQ.

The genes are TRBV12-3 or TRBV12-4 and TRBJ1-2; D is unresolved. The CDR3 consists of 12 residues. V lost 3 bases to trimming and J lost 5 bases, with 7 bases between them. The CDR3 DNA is TGTGCCAGCAGTTTCTCCAGTTATGGCTACACCTTC. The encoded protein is CASSFSSYGYTF.

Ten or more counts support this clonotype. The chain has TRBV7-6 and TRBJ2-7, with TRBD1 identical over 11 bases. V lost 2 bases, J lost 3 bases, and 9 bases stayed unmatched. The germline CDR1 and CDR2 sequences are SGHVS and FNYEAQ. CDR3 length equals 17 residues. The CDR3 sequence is CASSLSRPGQGVYEQYF. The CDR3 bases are TGTGCCAGCAGCTTAAGCCGGCCGGGACAGGGGGTCTACGAGCAGTACTTC.

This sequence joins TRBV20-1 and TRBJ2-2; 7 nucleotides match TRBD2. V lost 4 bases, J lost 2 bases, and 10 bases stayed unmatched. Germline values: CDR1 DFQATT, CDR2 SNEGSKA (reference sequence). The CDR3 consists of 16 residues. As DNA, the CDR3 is TGCAGTGCTAAGCAGTTGGGACTAACTAACACCGGGGAGCTGTTTTTT. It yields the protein CSAKQLGLTNTGELFF.

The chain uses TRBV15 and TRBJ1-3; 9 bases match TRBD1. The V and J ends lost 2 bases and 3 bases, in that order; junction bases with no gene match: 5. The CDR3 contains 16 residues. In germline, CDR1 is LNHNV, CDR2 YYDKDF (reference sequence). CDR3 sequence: CATSRSRDRVGNTIYF. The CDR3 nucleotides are TGTGCCACCAGCAGATCCCGGGACAGGGTTGGAAACACCATATATTTT.

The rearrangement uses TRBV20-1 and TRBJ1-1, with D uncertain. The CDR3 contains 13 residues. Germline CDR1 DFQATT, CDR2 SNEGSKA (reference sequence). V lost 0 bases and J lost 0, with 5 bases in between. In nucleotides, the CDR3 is TGCAGTGCTAGAGACAGCATGAACACTGAAGCTTTCTTT. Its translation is CSARDSMNTEAFF.

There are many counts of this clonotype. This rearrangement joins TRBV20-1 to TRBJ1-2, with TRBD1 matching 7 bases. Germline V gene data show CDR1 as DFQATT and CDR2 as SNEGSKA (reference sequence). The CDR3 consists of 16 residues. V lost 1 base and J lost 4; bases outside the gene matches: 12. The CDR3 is CSARGGQLLMGYGYTF. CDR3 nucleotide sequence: TGCAGTGCTAGAGGGGGACAGCTTCTCATGGGCTATGGCTACACCTTC.

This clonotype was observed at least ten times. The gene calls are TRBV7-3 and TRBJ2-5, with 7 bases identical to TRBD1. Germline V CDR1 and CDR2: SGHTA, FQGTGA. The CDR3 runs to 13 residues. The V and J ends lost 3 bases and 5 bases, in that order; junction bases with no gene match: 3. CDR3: CASSFQGEETQYF. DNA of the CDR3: TGTGCCAGCAGCTTCCAGGGGGAGGAGACCCAGTACTTC. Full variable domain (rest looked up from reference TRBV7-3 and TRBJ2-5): GAGVSQTPSNKVTEKGKYVELRCDPISGHTALYWYRQSLGQGPEFLIYFQGTGAADDSGLPNDRFFAVRPEGSVSTLKIQRTERGDSAVYLCASSFQGEETQYFGPGTRLLVL.

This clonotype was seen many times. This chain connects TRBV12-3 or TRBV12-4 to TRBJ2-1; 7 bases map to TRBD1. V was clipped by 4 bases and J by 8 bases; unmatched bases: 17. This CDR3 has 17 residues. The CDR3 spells CASSSFWSVQGDHEQFF. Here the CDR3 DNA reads TGTGCCAGCAGTTCATTCTGGAGTGTGCAGGGGGACCATGAGCAGTTCTTC.

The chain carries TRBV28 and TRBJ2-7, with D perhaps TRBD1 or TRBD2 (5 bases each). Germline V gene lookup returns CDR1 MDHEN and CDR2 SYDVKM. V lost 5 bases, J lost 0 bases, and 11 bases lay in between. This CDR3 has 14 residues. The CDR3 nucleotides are TGTGCCAGCAGTAAGTCCGGGACCTCCTACGAGCAGTACTTC. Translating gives CASSKSGTSYEQYF.

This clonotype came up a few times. In nucleotides, the CDR3 is TGTGCCAGCAGCTTCGGAAACGCGGTCGGGCAGTTCTTC. Amino acids: CASSFGNAVGQFF. The chain recombines TRBV7-3 with TRBJ2-1; D remains unclear. The CDR3 has 13 residues. The germline V gene has CDR1 SGHTA and CDR2 FQGTGA. With 3 bases removed from V and 12 bases from J, the gap between germline ends came to 15 bases.

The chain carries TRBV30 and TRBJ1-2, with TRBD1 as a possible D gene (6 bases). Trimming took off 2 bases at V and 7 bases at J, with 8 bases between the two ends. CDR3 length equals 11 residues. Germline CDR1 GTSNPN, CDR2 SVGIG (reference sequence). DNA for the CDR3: TGTGCCTGGAGTCTACAGGGTGGCTACACCTTC. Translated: CAWSLQGGYTF.

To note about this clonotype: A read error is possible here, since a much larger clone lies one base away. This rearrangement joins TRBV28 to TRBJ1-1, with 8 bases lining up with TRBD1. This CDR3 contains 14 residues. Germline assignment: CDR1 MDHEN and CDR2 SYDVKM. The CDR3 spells CAGRPQGAVTEAFF. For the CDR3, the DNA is TGTGCCGGCAGGCCTCAGGGGGCTGTGACTGAAGCTTTCTTT.

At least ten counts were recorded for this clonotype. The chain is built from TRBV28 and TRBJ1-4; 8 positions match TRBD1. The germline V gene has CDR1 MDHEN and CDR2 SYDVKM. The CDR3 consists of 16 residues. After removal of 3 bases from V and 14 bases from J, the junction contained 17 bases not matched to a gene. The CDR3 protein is CASSFIRGAGGGPLFF. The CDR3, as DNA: TGTGCCAGCAGTTTCATACGTGGAGCAGGGGGCGGCCCGCTGTTTTTT.

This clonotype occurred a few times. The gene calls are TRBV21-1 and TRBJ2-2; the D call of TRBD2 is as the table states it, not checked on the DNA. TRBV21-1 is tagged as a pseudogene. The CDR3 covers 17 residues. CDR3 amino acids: CASSKGGRPGFGGELFF. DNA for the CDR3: TGTGCCAGCAGCAAAGGGGGCAGACCCGGCTTTGGAGGGGAGCTGTTTTTT.

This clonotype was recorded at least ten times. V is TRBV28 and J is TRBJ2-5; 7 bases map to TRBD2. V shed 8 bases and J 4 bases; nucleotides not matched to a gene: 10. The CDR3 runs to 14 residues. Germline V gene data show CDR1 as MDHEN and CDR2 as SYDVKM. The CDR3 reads CASGHGPGGETQYF. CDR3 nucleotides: TGTGCCAGCGGTCACGGGCCGGGGGGAGAGACCCAGTACTTC.

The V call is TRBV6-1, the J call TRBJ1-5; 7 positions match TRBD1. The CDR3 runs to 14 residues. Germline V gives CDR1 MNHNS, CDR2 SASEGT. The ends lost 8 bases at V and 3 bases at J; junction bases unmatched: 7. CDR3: CASQDRALNQPQHF. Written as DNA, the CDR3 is TGTGCCAGCCAAGACAGGGCGCTCAATCAGCCCCAGCATTTT.

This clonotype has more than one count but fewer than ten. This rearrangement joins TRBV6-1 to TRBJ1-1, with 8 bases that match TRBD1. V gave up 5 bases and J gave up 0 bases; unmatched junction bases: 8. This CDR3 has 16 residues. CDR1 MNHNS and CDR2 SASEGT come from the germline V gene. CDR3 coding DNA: TGTGCCAGCAGTACCCGGACAGGGAACTTGAACACTGAAGCTTTCTTT. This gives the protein CASSTRTGNLNTEAFF.

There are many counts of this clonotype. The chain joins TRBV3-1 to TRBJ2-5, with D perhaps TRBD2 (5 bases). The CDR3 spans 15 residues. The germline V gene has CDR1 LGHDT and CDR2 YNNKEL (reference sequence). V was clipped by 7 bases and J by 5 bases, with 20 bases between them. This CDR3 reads CASTPSSGRAETQYF. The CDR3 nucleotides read TGTGCCAGCACCCCCAGCAGCGGCCGAGCGGAGACCCAGTACTTC.

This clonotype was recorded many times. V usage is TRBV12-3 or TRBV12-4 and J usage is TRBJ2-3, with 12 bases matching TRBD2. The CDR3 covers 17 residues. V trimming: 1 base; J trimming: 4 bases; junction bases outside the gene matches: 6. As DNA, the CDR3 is TGTGCCAGCAGTTTAGTGGCTAGCGGGGGGGCCCCAGATACGCAGTATTTT. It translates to CASSLVASGGAPDTQYF.

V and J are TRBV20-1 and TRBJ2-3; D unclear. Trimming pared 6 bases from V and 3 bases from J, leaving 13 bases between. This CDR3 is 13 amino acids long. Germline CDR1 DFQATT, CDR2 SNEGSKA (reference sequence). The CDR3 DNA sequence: TGCAGTGCCGTCCCGGGTGGGACAGATACGCAGTATTTT. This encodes CSAVPGGTDTQYF.